This record concerns one TCR beta chain sequence. Its matching antigen is unknown. The sample contains more than one DNA sequence encoding this CDR3. Authors' analysis steps: ImmunoSEQ only sent back junction sequences with no quality scores, so filtering was done differently. The table came from immunoSEQ multiplex PCR; TCRdb's copy has only in-frame clones and leaves some out. V and J calls and clone size follow that table, whereas D and trimming were derived from the DNA. Counted here are over 400,000 clones, 70% to 80% occurring once; the ten biggest clones make up about 12%. Germline loops: CDR1 SGHTA, CDR2 FQGNSA. With 4 bases removed from V and 4 bases from J, the gap between germline ends came to 6 bases. The CDR3 is made up of 12 amino acids. This specimen comes from a study of shared clonotypes between healthy human individuals. Across the whole study: The study drew on a couple of women and a few men aged 18 to 49 as donors. General study points: Donor clonotype sharing was expected to depend on sequencing depth. Genetic and exposure-history diversity was limited by the small donor number.

The sequence derives from a woman aged 40 to 49 in good health. Some clones in this sample may be carry-over from other donors' samples. The sequenced sample was PBMCs. The rearrangement uses TRBV7-2 and TRBJ2-3, with D unclear. For the CDR3, the DNA is TGTGCCAGCAGCTCGGCTTCAGATACGCAGTATTTT. It translates to CASSSASDTQYF.